This entry concerns a single T cell receptor (beta chain). Germline V CDR1 and CDR2: MNHEY, SVGAGI. The CDR3 runs 15 residues. Trimming removed 4 bases from V and 3 bases from J; junction bases left unmatched: 4. This entry is derived from a study of blood T cell repertoires in COVID-19. Seattle's cohort entered during active infection and was followed longitudinally. Profiled with immunoSEQ multiplex PCR; TCRdb holds only in-frame clones, not every one. The table shows 450,000 or so clones, with 70% to 90% occurring only once. The sequenced sample consisted of peripheral blood. The chain couples TRBV6-5 to TRBJ2-2; 8 bases match TRBD2. This sequence was found in a man between 18 and 35 years old with COVID-19, enrolled during active disease. CDR3 residues: CASSSGGLDTGELFF. The CDR3 coding sequence is TGTGCCAGCAGTTCGGGAGGGTTGGACACCGGGGAGCTGTTTTTT.